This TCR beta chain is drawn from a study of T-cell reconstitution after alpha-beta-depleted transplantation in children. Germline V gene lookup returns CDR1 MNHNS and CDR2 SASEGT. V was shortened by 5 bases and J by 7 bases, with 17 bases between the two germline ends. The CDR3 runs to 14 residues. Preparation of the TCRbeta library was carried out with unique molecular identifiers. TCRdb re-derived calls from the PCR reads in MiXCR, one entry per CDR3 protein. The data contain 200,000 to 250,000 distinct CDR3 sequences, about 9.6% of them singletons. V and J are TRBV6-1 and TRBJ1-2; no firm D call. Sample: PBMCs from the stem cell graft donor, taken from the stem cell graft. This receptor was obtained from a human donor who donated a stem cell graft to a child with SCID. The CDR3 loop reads CASSPTGQTSGYTF. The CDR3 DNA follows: TGTGCCAGCAGTCCCACGGGTCAGACCAGTGGCTACACCTTC.